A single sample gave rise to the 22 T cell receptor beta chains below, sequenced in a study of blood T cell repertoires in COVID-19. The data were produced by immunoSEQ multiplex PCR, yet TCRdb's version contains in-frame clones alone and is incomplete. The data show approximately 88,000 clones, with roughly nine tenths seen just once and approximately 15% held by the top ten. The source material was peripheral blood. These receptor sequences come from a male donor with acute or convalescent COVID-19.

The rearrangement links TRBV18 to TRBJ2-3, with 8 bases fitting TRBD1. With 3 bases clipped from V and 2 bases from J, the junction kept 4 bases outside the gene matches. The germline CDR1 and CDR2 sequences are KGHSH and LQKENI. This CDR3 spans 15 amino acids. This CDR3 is CASSPGTGNTDTQYF. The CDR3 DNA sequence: TGTGCCAGCTCACCCGGGACAGGTAACACAGATACGCAGTATTTT.

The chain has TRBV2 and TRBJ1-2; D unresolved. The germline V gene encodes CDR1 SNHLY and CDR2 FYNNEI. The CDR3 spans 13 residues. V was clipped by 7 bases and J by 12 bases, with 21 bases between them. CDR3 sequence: CASTLGGTPGHTF. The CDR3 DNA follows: TGTGCCAGCACCCTTGGTGGAACCCCTGGGCACACCTTC.

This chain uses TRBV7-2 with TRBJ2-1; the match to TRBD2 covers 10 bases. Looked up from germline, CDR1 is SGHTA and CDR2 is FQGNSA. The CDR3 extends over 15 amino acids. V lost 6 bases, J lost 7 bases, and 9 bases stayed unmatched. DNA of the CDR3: TGTGCCAGCAGTCAGCGGGGGGGAGTGTGGAATGAGCAGTTCTTC. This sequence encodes CASSQRGGVWNEQFF.

The CDR3 nucleotides are TGTGCCAGCAGCTTAGAGGTCGGAGGTGGTGAGCAGTTCTTC. This encodes CASSLEVGGGEQFF. This chain uses TRBV7-2 with TRBJ2-1; a possible D gene is TRBD2 (5 bases). The CDR3 runs to 14 residues. Germline V gives CDR1 SGHTA, CDR2 FQGNSA. The V end lost 1 base, the J end lost 9 bases, and 13 bases lay between the germline ends.

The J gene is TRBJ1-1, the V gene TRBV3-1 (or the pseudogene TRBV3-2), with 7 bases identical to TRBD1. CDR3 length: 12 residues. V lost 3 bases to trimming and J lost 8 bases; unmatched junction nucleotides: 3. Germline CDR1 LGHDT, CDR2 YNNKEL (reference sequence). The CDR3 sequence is CASSQQTGEAFF. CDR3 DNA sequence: TGTGCCAGCAGCCAGCAGACAGGGGAAGCTTTCTTT.

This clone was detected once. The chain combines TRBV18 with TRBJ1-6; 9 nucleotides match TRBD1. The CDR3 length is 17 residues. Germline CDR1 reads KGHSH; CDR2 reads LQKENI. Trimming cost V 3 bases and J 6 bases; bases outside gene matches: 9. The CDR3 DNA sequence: TGTGCCAGCTCACCGCAACAGGGGGCATTAAGTAATTCACCCCTCCACTTT. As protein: CASSPQQGALSNSPLHF.

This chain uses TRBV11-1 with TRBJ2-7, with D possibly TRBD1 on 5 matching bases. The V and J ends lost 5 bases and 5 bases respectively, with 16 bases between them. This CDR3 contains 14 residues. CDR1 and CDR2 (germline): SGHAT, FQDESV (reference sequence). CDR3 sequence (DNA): TGTGCCAGCAGCCCTGAAGGTGGGGCTAACGAGCAGTACTTC. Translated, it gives CASSPEGGANEQYF.

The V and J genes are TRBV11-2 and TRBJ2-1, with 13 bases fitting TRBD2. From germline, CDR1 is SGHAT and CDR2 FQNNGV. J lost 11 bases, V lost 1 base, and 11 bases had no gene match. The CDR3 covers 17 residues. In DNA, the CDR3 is TGTGCCAGCAGCTTAGGCCCAACTAGCGGGGGGGCCGATAAGCAGTTCTTC. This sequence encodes CASSLGPTSGGADKQFF.

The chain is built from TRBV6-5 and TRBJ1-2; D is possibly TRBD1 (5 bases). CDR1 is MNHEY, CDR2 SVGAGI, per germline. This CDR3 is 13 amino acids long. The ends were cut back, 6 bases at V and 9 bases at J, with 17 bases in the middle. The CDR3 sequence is CASRPDTLISYTF. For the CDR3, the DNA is TGTGCCAGCAGACCGGACACTCTTATTAGCTACACCTTC.

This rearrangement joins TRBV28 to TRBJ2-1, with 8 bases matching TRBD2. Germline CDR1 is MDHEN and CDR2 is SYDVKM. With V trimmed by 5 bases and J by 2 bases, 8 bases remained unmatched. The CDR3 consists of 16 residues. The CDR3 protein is CASSPQAGAPYNEQFF. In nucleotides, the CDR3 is TGTGCCAGCAGTCCCCAAGCGGGGGCCCCCTACAATGAGCAGTTCTTC.

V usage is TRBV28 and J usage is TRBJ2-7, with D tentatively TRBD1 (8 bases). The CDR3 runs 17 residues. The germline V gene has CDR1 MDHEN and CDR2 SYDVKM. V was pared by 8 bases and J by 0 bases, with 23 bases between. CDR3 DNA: TGTGCCAGCGAAGGACAGGGAGGGACAAGGGGCTCCTACGAGCAGTACTTC. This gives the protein CASEGQGGTRGSYEQYF.

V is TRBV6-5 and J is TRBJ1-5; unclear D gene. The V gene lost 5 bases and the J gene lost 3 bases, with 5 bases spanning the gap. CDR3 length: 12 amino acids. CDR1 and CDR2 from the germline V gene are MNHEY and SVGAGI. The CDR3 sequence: CASSQFNQPQHF. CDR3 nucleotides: TGTGCCAGCAGTCAGTTCAATCAGCCCCAGCATTTT.

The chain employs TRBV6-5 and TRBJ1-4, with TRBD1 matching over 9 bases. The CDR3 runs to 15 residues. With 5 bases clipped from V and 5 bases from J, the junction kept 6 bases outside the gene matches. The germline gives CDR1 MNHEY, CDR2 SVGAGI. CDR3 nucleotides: TGTGCCAGCAGTACCCGGACAGGGGCGAATGAAAAACTGTTTTTT. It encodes CASSTRTGANEKLFF.

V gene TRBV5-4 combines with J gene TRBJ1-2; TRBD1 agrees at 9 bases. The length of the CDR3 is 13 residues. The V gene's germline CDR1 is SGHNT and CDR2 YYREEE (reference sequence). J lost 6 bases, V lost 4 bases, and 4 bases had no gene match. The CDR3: CASSRDRENGYTF. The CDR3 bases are TGTGCCAGCAGCCGGGACAGGGAAAATGGCTACACCTTC.

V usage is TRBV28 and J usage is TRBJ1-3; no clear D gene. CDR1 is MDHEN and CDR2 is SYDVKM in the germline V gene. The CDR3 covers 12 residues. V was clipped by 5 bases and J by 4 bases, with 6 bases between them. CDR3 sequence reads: CASSLNGNTIYF. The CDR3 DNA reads TGTGCCAGCAGTCTAAACGGAAACACCATATATTTT.

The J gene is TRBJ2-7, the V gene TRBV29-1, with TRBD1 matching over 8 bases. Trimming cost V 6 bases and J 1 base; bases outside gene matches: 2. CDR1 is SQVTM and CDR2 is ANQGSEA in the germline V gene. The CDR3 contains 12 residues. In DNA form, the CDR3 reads TGCAGCGTCGGACAGGGTTCCTACGAGCAGTACTTC. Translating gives CSVGQGSYEQYF.

In DNA, the CDR3 is TGTGCCAGCAGTGAGTTCCAGGCACGAGGCTACACCTTC. This encodes CASSEFQARGYTF. This rearrangement joins TRBV6-1 to TRBJ1-2; unclear D gene. V was shortened by 3 bases and J by 8 bases, with 13 bases between the two germline ends. Germline-derived CDR1 and CDR2 are MNHNS and SASEGT. This CDR3 comprises 13 residues.

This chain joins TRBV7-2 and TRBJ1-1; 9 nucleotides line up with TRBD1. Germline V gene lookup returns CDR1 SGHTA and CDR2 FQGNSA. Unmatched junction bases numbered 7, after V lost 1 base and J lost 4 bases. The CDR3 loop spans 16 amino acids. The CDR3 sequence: CASSLVGTGSATEAFF. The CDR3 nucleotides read TGTGCCAGCAGCTTAGTGGGGACAGGGTCGGCCACTGAAGCTTTCTTT.

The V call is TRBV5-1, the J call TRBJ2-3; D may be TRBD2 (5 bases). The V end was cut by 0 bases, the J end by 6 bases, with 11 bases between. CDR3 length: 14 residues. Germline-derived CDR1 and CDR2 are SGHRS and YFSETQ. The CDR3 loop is CASSLAGRGDTQYF. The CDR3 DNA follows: TGCGCCAGCAGCTTGGCCGGACGAGGGGATACGCAGTATTTT.

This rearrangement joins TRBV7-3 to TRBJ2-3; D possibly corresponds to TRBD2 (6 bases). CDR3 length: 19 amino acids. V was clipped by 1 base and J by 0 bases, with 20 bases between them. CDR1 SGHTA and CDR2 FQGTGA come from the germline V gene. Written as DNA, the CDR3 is TGTGCCAGCAGCTTAATGCCGACTAGTAATCCCCTAAGCACAGATACGCAGTATTTT. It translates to CASSLMPTSNPLSTDTQYF.

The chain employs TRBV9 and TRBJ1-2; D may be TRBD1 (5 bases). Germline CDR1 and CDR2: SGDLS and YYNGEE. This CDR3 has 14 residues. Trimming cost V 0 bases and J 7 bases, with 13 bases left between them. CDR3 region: CASSVGRGQGGYTF. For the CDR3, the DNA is TGTGCCAGCAGCGTAGGGAGGGGCCAGGGTGGCTACACCTTC.

The CDR3 region has the DNA TGTGCCAGTAGTACACCGACAGGTTCTGGAAACACCATATATTTT. Encoded protein: CASSTPTGSGNTIYF. J is TRBJ1-3 and V is TRBV19; D possibly corresponds to TRBD1 (6 bases). The germline V and J ends were trimmed by 4 bases and 1 base, with 11 bases remaining between them. Germline lookup yields CDR1 LNHDA and CDR2 SQIVND (reference sequence). CDR3 length equals 15 residues.